The entry that follows covers one T cell receptor (beta chain) sequence. These data belong to a study of shared clonotypes between healthy human individuals. Profiled with immunoSEQ multiplex PCR; TCRdb holds only in-frame clones, not every one. The sample holds roughly 760,000 clones; 74% are singletons and the top ten take about 1.7%. Sample: memory CD4+ T cells sorted from blood. Described subset: CD45RA-negative fraction. This sequence originates from a woman under 40 in good health.

The CDR3 sequence is CASSIGPDAEAFF. The CDR3 DNA reads as TGTGCCAGTAGTATAGGCCCGGACGCTGAAGCTTTCTTT. The V gene is TRBV19, the J gene TRBJ1-1; D is unresolved. CDR1 is LNHDA, CDR2 SQIVND, per germline (reference sequence). The CDR3 consists of 13 residues. The germline V and J ends were trimmed by 1 base and 6 bases, with 9 bases remaining between them.